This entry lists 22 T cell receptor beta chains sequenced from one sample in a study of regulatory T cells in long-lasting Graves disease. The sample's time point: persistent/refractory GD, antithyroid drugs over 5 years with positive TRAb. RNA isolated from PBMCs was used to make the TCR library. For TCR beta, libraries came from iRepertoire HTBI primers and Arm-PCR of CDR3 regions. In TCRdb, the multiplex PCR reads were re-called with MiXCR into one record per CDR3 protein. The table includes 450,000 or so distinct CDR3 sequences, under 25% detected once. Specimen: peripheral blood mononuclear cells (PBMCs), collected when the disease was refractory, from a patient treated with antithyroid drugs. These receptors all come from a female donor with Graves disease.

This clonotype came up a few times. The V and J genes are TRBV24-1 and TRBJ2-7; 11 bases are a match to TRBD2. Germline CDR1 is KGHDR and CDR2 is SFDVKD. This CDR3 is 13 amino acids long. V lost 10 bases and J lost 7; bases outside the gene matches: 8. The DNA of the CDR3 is TGTGCCACACCTAGCGGGAGGTCTAAAGAGCAGTACTTC. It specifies CATPSGRSKEQYF.

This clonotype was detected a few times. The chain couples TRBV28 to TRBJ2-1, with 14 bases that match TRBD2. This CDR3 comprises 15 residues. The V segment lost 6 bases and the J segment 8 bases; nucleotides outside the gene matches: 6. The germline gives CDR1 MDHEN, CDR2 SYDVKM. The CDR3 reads CASSRTSGRIYEQFF. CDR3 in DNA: TGTGCCAGCAGCAGGACTAGCGGGAGGATTTATGAGCAGTTCTTC.

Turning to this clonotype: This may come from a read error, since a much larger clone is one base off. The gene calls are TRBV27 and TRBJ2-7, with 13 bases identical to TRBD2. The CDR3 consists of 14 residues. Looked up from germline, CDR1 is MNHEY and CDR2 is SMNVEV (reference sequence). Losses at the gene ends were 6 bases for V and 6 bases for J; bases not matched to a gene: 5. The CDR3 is CASSGLAGAFEQYF. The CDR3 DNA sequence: TGTGCCAGCAGCGGACTAGCGGGAGCCTTCGAGCAGTACTTC.

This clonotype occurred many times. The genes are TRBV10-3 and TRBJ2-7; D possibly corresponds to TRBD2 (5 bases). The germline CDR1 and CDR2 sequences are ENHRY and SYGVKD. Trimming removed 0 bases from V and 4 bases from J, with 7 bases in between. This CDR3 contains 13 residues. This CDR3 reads CAISESAGYEQYF. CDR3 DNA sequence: TGTGCCATCAGTGAGTCGGCGGGTTACGAGCAGTACTTC.

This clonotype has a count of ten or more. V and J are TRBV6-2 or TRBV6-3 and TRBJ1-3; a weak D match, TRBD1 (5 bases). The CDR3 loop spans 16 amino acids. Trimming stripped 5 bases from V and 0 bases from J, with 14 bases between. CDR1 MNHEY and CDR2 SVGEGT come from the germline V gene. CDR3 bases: TGTGCCAGCAGTCAAGGGACGGCCAACTCTGGAAACACCATATATTTT. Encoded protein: CASSQGTANSGNTIYF.

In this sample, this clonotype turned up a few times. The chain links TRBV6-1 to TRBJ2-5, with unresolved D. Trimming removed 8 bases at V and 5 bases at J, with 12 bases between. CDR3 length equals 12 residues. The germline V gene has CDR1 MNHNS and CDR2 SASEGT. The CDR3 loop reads CASAAGWETQYF. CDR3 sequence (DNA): TGTGCCAGCGCGGCAGGATGGGAGACCCAGTACTTC.

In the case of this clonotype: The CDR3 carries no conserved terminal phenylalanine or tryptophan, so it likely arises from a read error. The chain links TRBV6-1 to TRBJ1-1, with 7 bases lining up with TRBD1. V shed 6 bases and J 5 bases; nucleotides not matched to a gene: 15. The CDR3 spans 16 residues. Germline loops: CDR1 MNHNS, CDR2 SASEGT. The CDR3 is CASSPTVAGGGTEAFI. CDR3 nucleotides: TGTGCCAGCAGCCCTACCGTGGCAGGGGGTGGAACTGAAGCTTTCATT.

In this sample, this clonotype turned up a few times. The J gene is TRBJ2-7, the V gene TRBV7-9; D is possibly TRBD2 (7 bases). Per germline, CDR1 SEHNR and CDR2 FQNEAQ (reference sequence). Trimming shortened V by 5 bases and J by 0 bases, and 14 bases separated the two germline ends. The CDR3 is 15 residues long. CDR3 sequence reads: CASSIPGGASYEQYF. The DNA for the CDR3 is TGTGCCAGCAGCATCCCGGGGGGCGCCTCCTACGAGCAGTACTTC.

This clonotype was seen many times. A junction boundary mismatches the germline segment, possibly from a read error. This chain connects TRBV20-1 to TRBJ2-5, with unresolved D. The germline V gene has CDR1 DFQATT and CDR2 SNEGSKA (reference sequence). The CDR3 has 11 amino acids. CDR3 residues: CSAPDQETQYF. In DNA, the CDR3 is TGCAGTGCTCCCGACCAGGAGACCCAGTACTTC.

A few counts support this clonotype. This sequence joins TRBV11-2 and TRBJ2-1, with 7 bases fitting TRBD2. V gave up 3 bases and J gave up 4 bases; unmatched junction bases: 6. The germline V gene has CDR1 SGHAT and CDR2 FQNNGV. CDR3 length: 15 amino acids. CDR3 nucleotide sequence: TGTGCCAGCAGCTTGGGACTAACGAAGTACAATGAGCAGTTCTTC. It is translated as CASSLGLTKYNEQFF.

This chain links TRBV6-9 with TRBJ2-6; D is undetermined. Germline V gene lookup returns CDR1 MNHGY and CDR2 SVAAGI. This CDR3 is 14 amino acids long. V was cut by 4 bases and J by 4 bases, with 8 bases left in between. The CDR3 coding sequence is TGTGCCAGCAGTTTACTCTCAGGGGCCAACGTCCTGACTTTC. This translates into CASSLLSGANVLTF.

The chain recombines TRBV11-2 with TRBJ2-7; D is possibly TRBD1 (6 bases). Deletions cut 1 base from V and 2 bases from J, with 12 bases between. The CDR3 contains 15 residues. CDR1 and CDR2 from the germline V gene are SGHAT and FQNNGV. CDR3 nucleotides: TGTGCCAGCAGCTTAGGGACGGGACAAACCTACGAGCAGTACTTC. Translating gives CASSLGTGQTYEQYF.

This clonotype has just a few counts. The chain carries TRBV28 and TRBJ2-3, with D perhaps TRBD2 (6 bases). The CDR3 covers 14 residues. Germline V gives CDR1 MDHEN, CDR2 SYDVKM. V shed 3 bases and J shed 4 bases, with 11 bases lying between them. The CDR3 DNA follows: TGTGCCAGCAGTTTTGTGGGAGGATCAGATACGCAGTATTTT. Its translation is CASSFVGGSDTQYF.

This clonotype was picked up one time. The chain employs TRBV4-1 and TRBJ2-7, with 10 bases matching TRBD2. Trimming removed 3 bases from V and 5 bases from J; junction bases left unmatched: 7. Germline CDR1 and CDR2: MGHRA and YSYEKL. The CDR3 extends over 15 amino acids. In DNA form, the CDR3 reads TGCGCCAGCAGCCAGAGCGGGAGGGCCAGGGACGAGCAGTACTTC. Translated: CASSQSGRARDEQYF.

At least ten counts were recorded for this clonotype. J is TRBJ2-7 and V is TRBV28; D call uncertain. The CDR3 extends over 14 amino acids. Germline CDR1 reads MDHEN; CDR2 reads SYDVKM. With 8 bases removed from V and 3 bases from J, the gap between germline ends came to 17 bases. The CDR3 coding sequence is TGTGCCAGCCAAAAGGGTGGTTTTAGCTACGAGCAGTACTTC. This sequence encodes CASQKGGFSYEQYF.

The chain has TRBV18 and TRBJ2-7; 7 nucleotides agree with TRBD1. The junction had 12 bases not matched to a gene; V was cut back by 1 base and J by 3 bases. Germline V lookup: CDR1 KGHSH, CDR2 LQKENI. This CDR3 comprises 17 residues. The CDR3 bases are TGTGCCAGCTCACCACGGACAGGTCGTAAAGCCAACTACGAGCAGTACTTC. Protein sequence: CASSPRTGRKANYEQYF.

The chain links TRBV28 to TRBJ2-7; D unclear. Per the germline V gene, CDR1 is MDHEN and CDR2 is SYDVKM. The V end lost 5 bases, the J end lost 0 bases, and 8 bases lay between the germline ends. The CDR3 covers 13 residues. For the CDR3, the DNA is TGTGCCAGCAGTCCGGTGCCCTCCTACGAGCAGTACTTC. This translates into CASSPVPSYEQYF.

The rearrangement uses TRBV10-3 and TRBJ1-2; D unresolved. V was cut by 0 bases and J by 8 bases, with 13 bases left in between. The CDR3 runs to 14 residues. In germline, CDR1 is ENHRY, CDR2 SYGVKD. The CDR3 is CAISESTVSEGYTF. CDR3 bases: TGTGCCATCAGTGAGTCCACAGTATCGGAAGGCTACACCTTC.

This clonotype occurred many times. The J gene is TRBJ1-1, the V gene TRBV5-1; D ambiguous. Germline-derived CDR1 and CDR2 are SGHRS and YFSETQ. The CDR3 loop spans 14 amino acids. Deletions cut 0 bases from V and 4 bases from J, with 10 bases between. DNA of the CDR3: TGCGCCAGCAGCTTGGCCGGCTTCAGCACTGAAGCTTTCTTT. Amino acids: CASSLAGFSTEAFF.

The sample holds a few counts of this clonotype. Here the CDR3 reads CACSGVGSGNTIYF. The CDR3 nucleotides are TGTGCCTGTAGCGGGGTAGGGAGTGGAAACACCATATATTTT. V usage is TRBV30 and J usage is TRBJ1-3; D gene ambiguous. Germline V CDR1 and CDR2: GTSNPN, SVGIG (reference sequence). The CDR3 is 14 amino acids. Trimming cost V 6 bases and J 3 bases, with 15 bases left between them. Based on the CDR3 plus reference TRBV30 and TRBJ1-3, the full variable domain is SQTIHQWPATLVQPVGSPLSLECTVEGTSNPNLYWYRQAAGRGLQLLFYSVGIGQISSEVPQNLSASRPQDRQFILSSKKLLLSDSGFYLCACSGVGSGNTIYFGEGSWLTVV.

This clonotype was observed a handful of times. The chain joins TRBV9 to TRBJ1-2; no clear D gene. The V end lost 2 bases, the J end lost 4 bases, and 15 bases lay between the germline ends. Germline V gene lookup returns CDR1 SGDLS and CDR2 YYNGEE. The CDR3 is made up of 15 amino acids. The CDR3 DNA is TGTGCCAGCAGCGTTGCAGATCGACGGTCCTATGGCTACACCTTC. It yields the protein CASSVADRRSYGYTF.

CDR3 in DNA: TGTGCCAGCAGTGAACAGGGGGTCGTACTCGACTCTGACCAAGAGACCCAGTACTTC. Translating it yields CASSEQGVVLDSDQETQYF. V and J are TRBV6-2 or TRBV6-3 and TRBJ2-5, with TRBD1 matching 8 bases. Trimming at V came to 5 bases and at J to 0 bases, leaving 17 bases not matched to a gene. Looked up from germline, CDR1 is MNHEY and CDR2 is SVGEGT. CDR3 size: 19 residues.